The clone carrying this TCR beta chain occurred once. Its antigen remains unknown. Germline V CDR1 and CDR2: SGHRS, YFSETQ. V dropped 3 bases and J dropped 0 bases, with 10 bases sitting between them. The CDR3 runs 14 residues. The 5'RACE method, run with constant-segment primers, produced TCR alpha and TCR beta cDNA libraries (carrying sample barcodes and UMIs). TCRdb ran MiXCR on the 5' RACE reads and lists one entry per CDR3 protein. The sample records 27,000 or so distinct CDR3 sequences, roughly 7% being singletons. This sample is part of a study of T-cell memory formation after mild COVID-19. Study-wide findings and caveats: Day 15 to 85 contractors were CD4/CD8 balanced; later expanders leaned CD4+.

This clonotype originated in an adult woman who had mild COVID-19 (a few samples of this study predate the infection). Cell type and time point are not known. J is TRBJ2-7 and V is TRBV5-1; possibly TRBD2 for D (7 bases). Sequenced input: PBMCs or a T cell subset sorted from them (not recorded which). In DNA, the CDR3 is TGCGCCAGCAGCTGGGGGGGCAACTCCTACGAGCAGTACTTC. Encoded protein: CASSWGGNSYEQYF.